The 7 T cell receptor beta chains below were found in one sample sequenced in a study of blood T cell repertoires in COVID-19. The repertoire was sequenced with immunoSEQ multiplex PCR; TCRdb's copy has only in-frame clones and lacks some. The table lists more than 85,000 clones, roughly 79% of them singletons, with 8.5% to 12% in the top ten. Sequenced sample: peripheral blood. These receptors were obtained from a man between 65 and 85 years old with acute or convalescent COVID-19.

The V and J genes are TRBV2 and TRBJ1-3, with 7 nucleotides matching TRBD1. The CDR3 is 15 residues long. Germline V gene data show CDR1 as SNHLY and CDR2 as FYNNEI. Trimming cost V 7 bases and J 0 bases; bases outside gene matches: 6. The CDR3 DNA sequence: TGTGCCAGCAAGGAAGGGACAGCCTCTGGAAACACCATATATTTT. Residues: CASKEGTASGNTIYF.

The chain recombines TRBV12-3 or TRBV12-4 with TRBJ2-1; weak D call: TRBD2 (6 bases). CDR3 length equals 13 residues. V gave up 3 bases and J gave up 7 bases, with 10 bases separating them. The CDR3: CASSFTGRNEQFF. Written as DNA, the CDR3 is TGTGCCAGCAGTTTTACGGGGAGGAATGAGCAGTTCTTC.

The rearrangement uses TRBV6-5 and TRBJ2-7; D remains ambiguous. Germline CDR1 MNHEY, CDR2 SVGAGI. CDR3 size: 13 residues. V gave up 5 bases and J gave up 5 bases, with 13 bases separating them. In DNA form, the CDR3 reads TGTGCCAGCAGTCGGCGCCATGGAGACGAGCAGTACTTC. Its translation: CASSRRHGDEQYF.

This clone appeared a few times. The chain couples TRBV2 to TRBJ1-2; no firm D call. Germline loops: CDR1 SNHLY, CDR2 FYNNEI. Trimming shortened V by 3 bases and J by 2 bases, and 10 bases separated the two germline ends. The CDR3 consists of 14 residues. CDR3 in DNA: TGTGCCAGCAGTGATCTCGCGGGGAACTATGGCTACACCTTC. It is translated as CASSDLAGNYGYTF.

V and J are TRBV5-1 and TRBJ2-1; D might be TRBD2 (5 bases). Between the trimmed V and J ends, which lost 5 bases and 3 bases, there was a span of 15 bases. This CDR3 has 15 residues. Germline V gives CDR1 SGHRS, CDR2 YFSETQ. CDR3 in DNA: TGCGCCAGCAGTGGGGAGCGAGCATACTACAATGAGCAGTTCTTC. Translated, it gives CASSGERAYYNEQFF.

The V call is TRBV5-4, the J call TRBJ1-1; no clear D. Trimming shortened V by 6 bases and J by 10 bases, and 13 bases separated the two germline ends. From germline, CDR1 is SGHNT and CDR2 YYREEE (reference sequence). The CDR3 runs to 11 residues. The CDR3 loop is CASTSGVSAFF. CDR3 nucleotide sequence: TGTGCCAGCACCTCCGGGGTCTCAGCTTTCTTT.

The V and J genes are TRBV7-2 and TRBJ1-1; 7 bases map to TRBD1. From germline, CDR1 is SGHTA and CDR2 FQGNSA. The V gene end was trimmed by 6 bases and the J gene end by 6 bases; junction bases not matched to a gene: 4. The CDR3 is made up of 12 amino acids. CDR3 amino acids: CASRGDSPEAFF. DNA of the CDR3: TGTGCCAGCAGGGGGGACAGCCCTGAAGCTTTCTTT.